This TCR beta chain is from a study of early T cells in non-severe SARS-CoV-2 infection. Looking at the study overall: Alpha and beta chains were unpaired, from unsorted whole-blood bulk RNA.

CDR1 and CDR2 (germline): MNHEY, SVGAGI. With 6 bases removed from V and 0 bases from J, the gap between germline ends came to 14 bases. CDR3 length: 15 amino acids. Ten or more counts support this clonotype. Its specificity is unknown. Study observations and caveats: Sequences matched to VDJdb favored anti-spike CD8 responses, while private and CD4 specificities were missed.

cDNA molecules, individually, were tagged with unique molecular identifiers. TCRdb called the 5' RACE reads again in MiXCR, with one record for every CDR3 protein. The repertoire holds approximately 20,000 distinct CDR3 sequences, with less than 5.5% as singletons. The genes are TRBV6-5 and TRBJ1-1; perhaps TRBD1 as D (5 bases). Sample: whole blood. This sequence was found in an adult who was a healthcare worker with PCR-confirmed SARS-CoV-2 infection or an uninfected control (not recorded which). In nucleotides, the CDR3 is TGTGCCAGCAGCCGGACGACAGTCATGAACACTGAAGCTTTCTTT. Its protein product is CASSRTTVMNTEAFF.